The 9 T cell receptor beta chains below were found in one sample sequenced in a study of long-term antiretroviral therapy in people with HIV. Survey-level immunoSEQ v3.0 assays were run. Assay used: immunoSEQ multiplex PCR; TCRdb lists only in-frame clones, some missing. The sample has some 10,000 clones, roughly four fifths seen once. Here the sequenced sample was unsorted PBMCs, taken 0.7 years after starting antiretroviral therapy. These receptors all come from a man aged 35 to 55 with HIV.

The sample holds one count of this clone. V and J are TRBV6-6 and TRBJ2-1, with D perhaps matching TRBD2 (5 bases). Germline-derived CDR1 and CDR2 are MNHNY and SVGAGI (reference sequence). V lost 4 bases to trimming and J lost 10 bases, with 17 bases between them. CDR3 length: 14 residues. The CDR3 loop is CASSSHSRDPEQFF. In DNA form, the CDR3 reads TGTGCCAGCAGTTCCCACAGCCGGGATCCCGAGCAGTTCTTC.

In this sample, this clone turned up a few times. This chain uses TRBV4-1 with TRBJ2-7; D is ambiguous. The CDR3 runs to 15 residues. The V and J ends lost 3 bases and 0 bases respectively, with 12 bases between them. Germline V lookup: CDR1 MGHRA, CDR2 YSYEKL. The CDR3 is CASSHIHPGSYEQYF. The CDR3 DNA reads TGCGCCAGCAGCCACATTCACCCTGGCTCCTACGAGCAGTACTTC.

CDR3 sequence: CAWSRGEGQPQHF. The CDR3 nucleotides are TGTGCCTGGAGTAGGGGGGAGGGACAGCCCCAGCATTTT. The V and J genes are TRBV30 and TRBJ1-5, with D possibly matching TRBD1 (6 bases). The CDR3 has 13 residues. The V end was cut by 2 bases, the J end by 7 bases, with 12 bases between. Germline CDR1 is GTSNPN and CDR2 is SVGIG (reference sequence).

The genes are TRBV5-1 and TRBJ2-2; the match to TRBD1 covers 7 bases. Trimming at V came to 6 bases and at J to 3 bases, leaving 5 bases not matched to a gene. The CDR3 totals 14 residues. Germline-derived CDR1 and CDR2 are SGHRS and YFSETQ. Written as DNA, the CDR3 is TGCGCCAGCAATCAGGGGGTCGACACCGGGGAGCTGTTTTTT. Residues: CASNQGVDTGELFF.

The rearrangement links TRBV27 to TRBJ1-1; D is unresolved. The CDR3 is made up of 11 amino acids. V shed 4 bases and J shed 7 bases, with 7 bases lying between them. Germline CDR1 is MNHEY and CDR2 is SMNVEV (reference sequence). CDR3 loop: CASSSSYEAFF. As DNA, the CDR3 is TGTGCCAGCAGTTCGAGTTATGAAGCTTTCTTT.

The DNA for the CDR3 is TGTGCCAGTAGTAGCCGCACAGATACGCAGTATTTT. It yields the protein CASSSRTDTQYF. This chain joins TRBV19 and TRBJ2-3, with no clear D. The V and J ends lost 4 bases and 1 base respectively, with 3 bases between them. CDR1 and CDR2 from the germline V gene are LNHDA and SQIVND (reference sequence). The CDR3 covers 12 residues.

By its share, this clone is medium-sized (0.01 to 0.1%). V gene TRBV7-9 combines with J gene TRBJ1-2; D not resolved. Trimming left V 1 base short and J 6 bases short, with 12 bases between. CDR1 and CDR2 from the germline V gene are SEHNR and FQNEAQ (reference sequence). The CDR3 has 14 amino acids. As DNA, the CDR3 is TGTGCCAGCAGCTTAGGGGCGGCGAGGGATGGCTACACCTTC. Translating it yields CASSLGAARDGYTF.

This rearrangement joins TRBV4-3 to TRBJ2-1; possibly TRBD1 or TRBD2 for D (6 bases each). Trimming shortened V by 0 bases and J by 5 bases, and 29 bases separated the two germline ends. Germline CDR1 reads LGHNA; CDR2 reads YSLEER. This CDR3 contains 21 residues. CDR3 DNA: TGCGCCAGCAGCCAAGACCCCCATTCAGGCTTCGAAGTGGGGGGCCACAATGAGCAGTTCTTC. This gives the protein CASSQDPHSGFEVGGHNEQFF.

This clone is medium-sized (0.01 to 0.1%). The chain combines TRBV27 with TRBJ1-2; D is ambiguous. The CDR3 runs 14 residues. The ends were cut back, 5 bases at V and 4 bases at J, with 14 bases in the middle. Looked up from germline, CDR1 is MNHEY and CDR2 is SMNVEV (reference sequence). In nucleotides, the CDR3 is TGTGCCAGCAGTCAGACACGCGAGATCTATGGCTACACCTTC. This codes for CASSQTREIYGYTF.